These T cell receptor beta chains were read from a single sample in a study of cytomegalovirus exposure and HLA in healthy donors. Generated by immunoSEQ multiplex PCR, the TCRdb table keeps only in-frame clones and is missing some. The sample shows about 200,000 clones, around 90% of them seen only once. Sample: PBMCs. All receptors come from a woman between 18 and 30 years old in good health and CMV-seronegative. CDR3s include the opening cysteine and the closing phenylalanine or tryptophan. The D gene is left open where the match is weak. Some rows mark clone size as missing; the rest say once, few, many or name a class of expanded clone.

d_gene	j_gene	v_gene	abundance	CDR3nt	CDR3aa
TRBD1	TRBJ1-2	TRBV18	NA	TGTGCCAGCTCACGGGGACAGGACTATGGCTACACCTTC	CASSRGQDYGYTF
TRBD1	TRBJ2-7	TRBV27	NA	TGTGCCAGCAGTTTATCCGGGACAGGCGCGATATTC	CASSLSGTGAIF
NA	TRBJ1-2	TRBV29-1	NA	TGCAGCGTTGGTGGGGACTTCTACTACACCTTC	CSVGGDFYYTF
TRBD2	TRBJ2-7	TRBV5-1	NA	TGCGCCAGCAGCCCTGGGCCAGCGGGGAGCTCCTACGAGCAGTACTTC	CASSPGPAGSSYEQYF
TRBD2	TRBJ2-1	TRBV6-1	NA	TGTGCCAGCAGATTAGGAGCGGGGGGGCCCAATGAGCAGTTCTTC	CASRLGAGGPNEQFF
NA	TRBJ2-7	TRBV5-6	NA	TGTGCCAGCAGCGAAGGAGGGGTGAACCTAATCAGCTCCTACGAGCAGTACTTC	CASSEGGVNLISSYEQYF
NA	TRBJ1-1	TRBV6-4	NA	TGTGCCAGCAGTGACTCCGGGACATCGAACACTGAAGCTTTCTTT	CASSDSGTSNTEAFF
TRBD1	TRBJ1-2	TRBV28	NA	TGTGCCAGCAGCCCTCAGGGGGCGTATGGCTACACCTTC	CASSPQGAYGYTF
TRBD1	TRBJ1-1	TRBV28	NA	TGTGCCAGCAGTCTCCCCGGGACAGTGAACACTGAAGCTTTCTTT	CASSLPGTVNTEAFF
NA	TRBJ1-6	TRBV7-2	NA	TGTGCCAGCAGCCCTCCAGGGAACTCCTATAATTCACCCCTCCACTTT	CASSPPGNSYNSPLHF
NA	TRBJ2-1	TRBV11-1	NA	TGTGCCAGCAGCTTAGGACAGGGAGGCTACAATGAGCAGTTCTTC	CASSLGQGGYNEQFF
NA	TRBJ1-3	TRBV30	NA	TGTGCCTTGAGGGAGGGACCTGGAAACACCATATATTTT	CALREGPGNTIYF
NA	TRBJ2-3	TRBV14	NA	TGTGCCAGCAGCCAAGATGAAGGGAGGAATACGCAGTATTTT	CASSQDEGRNTQYF
TRBD2	TRBJ2-5	TRBV2	few	TGTGCCAGCAGAGACCTAGGACTAGCCCAAGAGACCCAGTACTTC	CASRDLGLAQETQYF
TRBD1	TRBJ2-5	TRBV5-8	NA	TGTGCCAGCAGCTCTCGAATACCCACAGGGGAGTATCACTTC	CASSSRIPTGEYHF
TRBD2	TRBJ2-1	TRBV7-9	NA	TGTGCCAGCAGCAGACCCCGGGGGGGCCAGATTTACAATGAGCAGTTCTTC	CASSRPRGGQIYNEQFF
TRBD2	TRBJ2-7	TRBV7-6	NA	TGTGCCAGCAGCCGATCAGCGGGAGGAGCCTACGAGCAGTACTTC	CASSRSAGGAYEQYF
NA	TRBJ2-7	TRBV4-1	NA	TGCGCCAGCAGCCAACCCGCGGGCGAGCAGTACTTC	CASSQPAGEQYF
NA	TRBJ2-7	TRBV2	NA	TGTGCCAGCTTGGGGGACATCCTCAACGAGCAGTACTTC	CASLGDILNEQYF
TRBD2	TRBJ2-7	TRBV30	NA	TGTGCCTGGTCGGCCAGACTAGCGGGAGTCCGCTTGGCAAGTTACGAGCAGTACTTC	CAWSARLAGVRLASYEQYF
TRBD2	TRBJ2-1	TRBV5-1	NA	TGCGCCAGCAGCCTTCTACTAGCGGGAGAGGGTGAGCAGTTCTTC	CASSLLLAGEGEQFF
NA	TRBJ2-7	TRBV29-1	NA	TGCAGCGTTGAAGCTGACAGTTCCTACGAGCAGTACTTC	CSVEADSSYEQYF
TRBD2	TRBJ2-2	TRBV19	NA	TGTGCCAGTAGACCGACGGGGGGCACCGGGGAGCTGTTTTTT	CASRPTGGTGELFF
NA	TRBJ1-2	TRBV9	NA	TGTGCCAGCAGCCCCGGGAGGCTCTATGGCTACACCTTC	CASSPGRLYGYTF
NA	TRBJ1-1	TRBV6-5	NA	TGTGCCAGCAGTAACGAACAGGCTGGAAGTTTTGAAGCTTTCTTT	CASSNEQAGSFEAFF
TRBD2	TRBJ2-1	TRBV10-3	NA	TGTGCCATCAAAGGGACTAGCGGGAATGTTCCGTTCTTC	CAIKGTSGNVPFF
NA	TRBJ1-6	TRBV27	NA	TGTGCCAGCAGTTTATCGGCGGGGGCGAGCTCCTATAATTCACCCCTCCACTTT	CASSLSAGASSYNSPLHF
TRBD1	TRBJ1-2	TRBV10-1	NA	TGCGCCAGCAGTGAGTCTGCACAGGGGGGTCCCCTTCGGGATGGCTACACCTTC	CASSESAQGGPLRDGYTF
NA	TRBJ2-2	TRBV6-4	NA	TGTGCCAGCAGTGGTACACCGGGCACCGGGGAGCTGTTTTTT	CASSGTPGTGELFF
NA	TRBJ2-7	TRBV7-6	NA	TGTGCCAGCAGCGACAAGACAGGCAACTACGAGCAGTACTTC	CASSDKTGNYEQYF
NA	TRBJ2-7	TRBV11-2	NA	TGTGCCAGCAGCTTAGCTGCCTACTCCTACGAGCAGTACTTC	CASSLAAYSYEQYF
NA	TRBJ2-7	TRBV2	NA	TGTGCCAGCAGAGTGGACAGCACCTACGAGCAGTACTTC	CASRVDSTYEQYF
NA	TRBJ1-1	TRBV7-2	NA	TGTGCCAGCAGCCCCAGACACGTCGAAGCTTTCTTT	CASSPRHVEAFF
TRBD2	TRBJ2-7	TRBV4-3	NA	TGCGCCAGCAGCCCGACCTCGGCGGGAGCTTTGCACGAGCAGTACTTC	CASSPTSAGALHEQYF
NA	TRBJ2-3	TRBV21-1	NA	TGTGCCAGCAGCAAAGTAGAACCGACTAGCGGGAGGGGAACTAGCACAGATACGCAGTATTTT	CASSKVEPTSGRGTSTDTQYF
NA	TRBJ1-1	TRBV27	few	TGTGCCAGCAGGCACGGAGGAATCACTGAAGCTTTCTTT	CASRHGGITEAFF
NA	TRBJ2-7	TRBV30	NA	TGTGCCTGGAGTCGAGACAACTGGGTCGAGCAGTACTTC	CAWSRDNWVEQYF
NA	TRBJ1-6	TRBV11-3	once	TGTGCCAGCAGCCAAGGCTCACCAGGGTCACCCCTCCACTTT	CASSQGSPGSPLHF
NA	TRBJ1-1	TRBV6-6	NA	TGTGCCAGCAGTGCCGGGAGGAGTCGGACTGAAGCTTTCTTT	CASSAGRSRTEAFF
NA	TRBJ1-2	TRBV28	NA	TGTGCCAGCAGTTTTTATGGCCTGGGCTACACCTTC	CASSFYGLGYTF
NA	TRBJ1-1	TRBV6-5	few	TGTGCCAGCAGTTATGAGGGAGGGGACTCCACTGAAGCTTTCTTT	CASSYEGGDSTEAFF
TRBD2	TRBJ2-5	TRBV2	NA	TGTGCCAGCAGTGAAGCGCCGGGGGGGGGAGCGGAGACCCAGTACTTC	CASSEAPGGGAETQYF
NA	TRBJ2-2	TRBV15	NA	TGTGCCACCAGCATCGCAGGGTCCGGGACCGGGGAGCTGTTTTTT	CATSIAGSGTGELFF
TRBD1	TRBJ2-3	TRBV11-2	NA	TGTGCCAGCGCCGAGACAGGGGGAAGGAGAGATACGCAGTATTTT	CASAETGGRRDTQYF
NA	TRBJ1-6	TRBV13	NA	TGTGCCAGCAGGACACGGGAGGGCTACTCACCCCTCCACTTT	CASRTREGYSPLHF
TRBD1	TRBJ2-2	TRBV28	NA	TGTGCCAGCAGGCCAGGGGGCGGGACCGGGGAGCTGTTTTTT	CASRPGGGTGELFF
TRBD2	TRBJ2-1	TRBV5-1	NA	TGCGCCAGCAGCACTAGCGGGACCGAGGGTGAGCAGTTCTTC	CASSTSGTEGEQFF
TRBD1	TRBJ1-2	TRBV28	NA	TGTGCCAGCAGTTTGGATTATGGGACAGGGCACTATGGCTACACCTTC	CASSLDYGTGHYGYTF